This TCR beta chain emerged from a study of a mutant IDH1 vaccine in newly diagnosed glioma. Worth noting for this clone: Antigen unknown.

V was clipped by 1 base and J by 5 bases; unmatched bases: 6. Germline values: CDR1 SGHTA, CDR2 FQGTGA. The length of the CDR3 is 15 residues. Sequencing used immunoSEQ multiplex PCR; TCRdb keeps in-frame clones, though not all of them. The sample lists about 53,000 clones, around 84% occurring once. Time point of the sample: week 5, during vaccination. The study gave 300 ug of mutant IDH1 20-mer peptide per vaccine dose, with topical imiquimod. The receptor was derived from a woman between 45 and 65 years old with glioma. V is TRBV7-3 and J is TRBJ2-5, with 8 bases matching TRBD1. The sample here was PBMCs, taken from a glioma patient whose treatment included an IDH1 peptide vaccine. In DNA form, the CDR3 reads TGTGCCAGCAGCTTAATCGGACAGGGTACTGAGACCCAGTACTTC. This translates into CASSLIGQGTETQYF.